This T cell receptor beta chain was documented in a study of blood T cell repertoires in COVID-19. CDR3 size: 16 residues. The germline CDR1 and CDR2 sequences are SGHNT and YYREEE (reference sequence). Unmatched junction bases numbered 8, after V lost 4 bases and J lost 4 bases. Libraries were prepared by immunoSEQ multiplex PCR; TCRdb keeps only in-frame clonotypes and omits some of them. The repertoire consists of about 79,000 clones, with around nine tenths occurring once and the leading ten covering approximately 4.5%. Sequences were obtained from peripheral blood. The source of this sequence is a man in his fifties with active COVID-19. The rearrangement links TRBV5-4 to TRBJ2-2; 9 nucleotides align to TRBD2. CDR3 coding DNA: TGTGCCAGCAGCACGCGGGGGGGCCAAAGCACCGGGGAGCTGTTTTTT. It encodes CASSTRGGQSTGELFF.